These 30 T cell receptor beta chains were all obtained from the same sample, sequenced in a study of blood T cell repertoires in COVID-19. Using immunoSEQ multiplex PCR, the repertoire was profiled, and TCRdb retains in-frame clones only, with some absent. The table includes roughly 180,000 clones, approximately 86% detected once. Sequencing was performed on PBMCs or T cells enriched from blood (not recorded which). The origin of the receptors is a woman in her 30s who had recovered from COVID-19.

V is TRBV18 and J is TRBJ1-4, with TRBD1 matching 8 bases. Germline CDR1 is KGHSH and CDR2 is LQKENI. V lost 5 bases and J lost 8; bases outside the gene matches: 10. The CDR3 runs 15 residues. This CDR3 reads CASSSTGGRGEKLFF. In DNA, the CDR3 is TGTGCCAGCTCATCTACAGGGGGAAGAGGGGAAAAACTGTTTTTT.

The CDR3 DNA sequence: TGTGCCTGGGAGAGGAACACTGAAGCTTTCTTT. As protein: CAWERNTEAFF. The chain joins TRBV30 to TRBJ1-1; D call uncertain. V dropped 5 bases and J dropped 1 base, with 5 bases sitting between them. CDR3 size: 11 residues. Germline CDR1 is GTSNPN and CDR2 is SVGIG (reference sequence).

The chain employs TRBV11-3 and TRBJ2-5; 8 positions agree with TRBD2. Trimming removed 5 bases from V and 2 bases from J; junction bases left unmatched: 7. Germline V gene lookup returns CDR1 SGHNT and CDR2 YENEEA. The CDR3 sequence is 15 residues long. The DNA of the CDR3 is TGTGCCAGCAGCACCAGCAGCGGGGGACAAGAGACCCAGTACTTC. It codes for CASSTSSGGQETQYF.

This clone was observed once. Here the CDR3 DNA reads TGTGCCTGGAGGGCAGGGGGCGCGAACACTGAAGCTTTCTTT. Protein sequence: CAWRAGGANTEAFF. This sequence joins TRBV30 and TRBJ1-1, with 8 bases lining up with TRBD1. Trimming removed 3 bases from V and 1 base from J; junction bases left unmatched: 4. The germline V gene has CDR1 GTSNPN and CDR2 SVGIG (reference sequence). The CDR3 totals 14 residues.

The V call is TRBV10-2, the J call TRBJ2-1, with 13 bases aligning to TRBD2. The length of the CDR3 is 16 residues. The germline V gene encodes CDR1 WSHSY and CDR2 SAAADI. Germline trimming cut 4 bases from V and 6 bases from J; bases unmatched to any gene: 6. The CDR3 loop reads CASSGTSGRRANEQFF. In DNA, the CDR3 is TGCGCCAGCAGTGGGACTAGCGGGAGACGAGCCAATGAGCAGTTCTTC.

The chain employs TRBV30 and TRBJ1-4; 9 bases map to TRBD1. This CDR3 comprises 16 residues. In germline, CDR1 is GTSNPN, CDR2 SVGIG (reference sequence). V dropped 1 base and J dropped 3; count of bases not matched to a gene: 6. This CDR3 reads CAWSGGQGMANEKLFF. The CDR3 bases are TGTGCCTGGAGTGGAGGACAGGGGATGGCTAATGAAAAACTGTTTTTT.

V is TRBV5-1 and J is TRBJ2-6; D uncertain. Germline V gene data show CDR1 as SGHRS and CDR2 as YFSETQ. This CDR3 has 15 amino acids. V was cut by 4 bases and J by 2 bases, with 10 bases left in between. CDR3 residues: CASSRIEAGANVLTF. CDR3 nucleotides: TGCGCCAGCAGCCGAATAGAGGCTGGGGCCAACGTCCTGACTTTC. Supplemented by reference TRBV5-1 and TRBJ2-6, the full variable domain reads KAGVTQTPRYLIKTRGQQVTLSCSPISGHRSVSWYQQTPGQGLQFLFEYFSETQRNKGNFPGRFSGRQFSNSRSEMNVSTLELGDSALYLCASSRIEAGANVLTFGAGSRLTVL.

This clone has just a few counts. The gene calls are TRBV18 and TRBJ2-3; 14 bases are shared with TRBD2. This CDR3 spans 21 amino acids. V shed 2 bases, J shed 0 bases, and the junction held 13 bases outside the gene matches. Per germline, CDR1 KGHSH and CDR2 LQKENI. In DNA, the CDR3 is TGTGCCAGCTCACCAGAGATTGCCGGGACTAGCGGGAGACCAAGCACAGATACGCAGTATTTT. It is translated as CASSPEIAGTSGRPSTDTQYF.

The genes are TRBV5-1 and TRBJ2-3; D might be TRBD2 (7 bases). This CDR3 has 16 residues. From germline, CDR1 is SGHRS and CDR2 YFSETQ. Between the trimmed V and J ends, which lost 4 bases and 0 bases, there was a span of 15 bases. The CDR3 sequence is CASSRGDKISTDTQYF. CDR3 DNA sequence: TGCGCCAGCAGCCGGGGGGACAAGATTAGCACAGATACGCAGTATTTT.

The chain couples TRBV28 to TRBJ1-2, with 8 bases that match TRBD1. This CDR3 spans 12 amino acids. Germline CDR1 MDHEN, CDR2 SYDVKM. Trimming at V came to 6 bases and at J to 5 bases, leaving 2 bases not matched to a gene. CDR3 residues: CASRTGEYGYTF. The CDR3 bases are TGTGCCAGCAGGACAGGGGAATATGGCTACACCTTC.

J is TRBJ1-3 and V is TRBV7-2; 8 bases agree with TRBD1. V shed 0 bases and J 0 bases; nucleotides not matched to a gene: 4. Per germline, CDR1 SGHTA and CDR2 FQGNSA. The CDR3 runs 17 residues. The CDR3 nucleotides are TGTGCCAGCAGCTTAGCCAGGGGGCCCCGCTCTGGAAACACCATATATTTT. It specifies CASSLARGPRSGNTIYF.

The genes are TRBV3-1 (or the pseudogene TRBV3-2) and TRBJ2-2; D unresolved. Germline-derived CDR1 and CDR2 are LGHDT and YNNKEL (reference sequence). The CDR3 sequence is 15 residues long. V was clipped by 7 bases and J by 3 bases, with 15 bases between them. The CDR3 here is CASMELDTYTGELFF. The CDR3 nucleotides are TGTGCCAGCATGGAACTCGACACCTACACCGGGGAGCTGTTTTTT.

The chain has TRBV29-1 and TRBJ2-3; TRBD1 is a possible D gene (7 bases). Germline-derived CDR1 and CDR2 are SQVTM and ANQGSEA. Trimming took off 6 bases at V and 4 bases at J, with 14 bases between the two ends. The CDR3 length is 13 residues. The CDR3 DNA reads as TGCAGCGTCGGGGGTGGGACAGCAGATACGCAGTATTTT. Its protein is CSVGGGTADTQYF.

The chain uses TRBV30 and TRBJ1-2; 12 bases fit TRBD1. The CDR3 length is 13 residues. Germline V gene sequence: CDR1 GTSNPN, CDR2 SVGIG (reference sequence). Here the CDR3 DNA reads TGTGCGTACACGGGACAGGGGGCTGATGGCTACACCTTC. It translates to CAYTGQGADGYTF.

The rearrangement links TRBV10-3 to TRBJ1-1; 8 nucleotides align to TRBD1. This CDR3 spans 15 amino acids. The J segment lost 1 base and the V segment lost 9 bases, leaving 10 bases of the junction unmatched. CDR1 ENHRY and CDR2 SYGVKD come from the germline V gene. CDR3 protein: CAISPEQGENTEAFF. The CDR3, as DNA: TGTGCCATTTCCCCGGAACAGGGGGAGAACACTGAAGCTTTCTTT.

The rearrangement joins TRBV3-1 (or the pseudogene TRBV3-2) to TRBJ2-2; 12 nucleotides agree with TRBD1. The CDR3 has 20 residues. V lost 4 bases to trimming and J lost 0 bases; unmatched junction nucleotides: 12. Per germline, CDR1 LGHDT and CDR2 YNNKEL (reference sequence). CDR3 DNA sequence: TGTGCCAGCAGCCCGGTCCCCGGGACAGGGGGCGGCTCGAACACCGGGGAGCTGTTTTTT. This sequence encodes CASSPVPGTGGGSNTGELFF.

The rearrangement joins TRBV15 to TRBJ1-3, with D unclear. The CDR3 has 14 residues. V lost 0 bases and J 4 bases, leaving 7 bases between the germline ends. Germline-derived CDR1 and CDR2 are LNHNV and YYDKDF (reference sequence). In DNA form, the CDR3 reads TGTGCCACCAGCAGAGATGCGGGAGGAAACACCATATATTTT. Protein product: CATSRDAGGNTIYF.

This sequence joins TRBV2 and TRBJ1-6; 12 positions match TRBD1. This CDR3 contains 15 residues. V was pared by 4 bases and J by 7 bases, with 2 bases of the junction left unmatched. CDR1 is SNHLY and CDR2 is FYNNEI in the germline V gene. CDR3 DNA: TGTGCCAGCAGTGGGGACAGGGGGCTCAATTCACCCCTCCACTTT. It specifies CASSGDRGLNSPLHF. Looking up the rest from reference TRBV2 and TRBJ1-6 gives the full variable domain: EPEVTQTPSHQVTQMGQEVILRCVPISNHLYFYWYRQILGQKVEFLVSFYNNEISEKSEIFDDQFSVERPDGSNFTLKIRSTKLEDSAMYFCASSGDRGLNSPLHFGNGTRLTVT.

This chain links TRBV15 with TRBJ2-7, with 10 bases matching TRBD1. This CDR3 has 14 amino acids. Germline lookup yields CDR1 LNHNV and CDR2 YYDKDF (reference sequence). With V trimmed by 7 bases and J by 4 bases, 7 bases remained unmatched. This CDR3 is CATTPDRGRYEQYF. Here the CDR3 DNA reads TGTGCCACCACTCCGGACAGGGGGAGATACGAGCAGTACTTC.

V gene TRBV10-3 combines with J gene TRBJ1-5; 7 positions match TRBD1. The CDR3 spans 14 residues. V was pared by 11 bases and J by 4 bases, with 11 bases of the junction left unmatched. Germline CDR1 ENHRY, CDR2 SYGVKD. This chain's CDR3 is CACGWAGGNQPQHF. The CDR3 coding sequence is TGTGCCTGTGGGTGGGCAGGGGGTAATCAGCCCCAGCATTTT.

The CDR3 bases are TGTGCCAGCAGCCAAGAACAGGGGACGGGTTCACCCCTCCACTTT. This encodes CASSQEQGTGSPLHF. The V and J genes are TRBV4-2 and TRBJ1-6; TRBD1 agrees at 7 bases. The CDR3 has 15 amino acids. The V and J ends lost 0 bases and 9 bases, in that order; junction bases with no gene match: 5. Germline lookup yields CDR1 LGHNA and CDR2 YNFKEQ.

V gene TRBV6-5 combines with J gene TRBJ2-1; 7 bases line up with TRBD2. The V segment lost 2 bases and the J segment 1 base; nucleotides outside the gene matches: 2. Per the germline V gene, CDR1 is MNHEY and CDR2 is SVGAGI. This CDR3 has 15 residues. CDR3 coding DNA: TGTGCCAGCAGTTACCCGGGGGGATCCTACAATGAGCAGTTCTTC. Translated, it gives CASSYPGGSYNEQFF.

This chain joins TRBV4-1 and TRBJ1-5; D unclear. With 4 bases removed from V and 2 bases from J, the gap between germline ends came to 15 bases. The CDR3 is 16 residues long. Germline V gene data show CDR1 as MGHRA and CDR2 as YSYEKL. The CDR3 here is CASSPLTPGGNQPQHF. The CDR3 bases are TGCGCCAGCAGCCCACTTACCCCCGGTGGCAATCAGCCCCAGCATTTT.

This chain connects TRBV25-1 to TRBJ1-2; 8 bases line up with TRBD1. The CDR3 is 11 residues long. The V and J ends lost 4 bases and 8 bases, in that order; junction bases with no gene match: 0. Germline V gene lookup returns CDR1 MGHDK and CDR2 SYGVNS. CDR3 region: CASSAGGGYTF. CDR3 DNA sequence: TGTGCCAGCAGTGCAGGGGGCGGCTACACCTTC.

The genes are TRBV27 and TRBJ1-6, with 8 positions matching TRBD1. Per the germline V gene, CDR1 is MNHEY and CDR2 is SMNVEV (reference sequence). CDR3 size: 13 residues. Trimming took 3 bases from V and 9 from J; bases not matched to a gene: 1. CDR3 sequence reads: CASSFGQGSPLHF. The DNA of the CDR3 is TGTGCCAGCAGTTTCGGACAGGGTTCACCCCTCCACTTT.

The CDR3 loop reads CASSRKPTGGIRTNEKLFF. The CDR3 DNA follows: TGTGCCAGCAGCCGCAAACCGACAGGGGGCATTCGGACTAATGAAAAACTGTTTTTT. This sequence joins TRBV7-6 and TRBJ1-4, with 10 bases identical to TRBD1. The CDR3 contains 19 residues. J lost 2 bases, V lost 5 bases, and 14 bases had no gene match. Germline V lookup: CDR1 SGHVS, CDR2 FNYEAQ.

This rearrangement joins TRBV6-5 to TRBJ1-6; possibly TRBD1 for D (6 bases). From germline, CDR1 is MNHEY and CDR2 SVGAGI. This CDR3 contains 16 residues. V was trimmed by 0 bases and J by 6 bases, leaving 12 bases between them. This CDR3 reads CASSYSQGHTNSPLHF. CDR3 nucleotides: TGTGCCAGCAGTTACTCCCAGGGACATACTAATTCACCCCTCCACTTT.

The rearrangement joins TRBV12-3 or TRBV12-4 to TRBJ2-1; D is undetermined. With 6 bases removed from V and 3 bases from J, the gap between germline ends came to 9 bases. The CDR3 consists of 13 residues. CDR3 sequence reads: CASSPRDYNEQFF. Written as DNA, the CDR3 is TGTGCCAGCAGCCCCCGCGACTACAATGAGCAGTTCTTC.

CDR3 coding DNA: TGTGCCAGCAGTTTCAGGACAGGCGGGTCTAGCTCCTACGAGCAGTACTTC. It specifies CASSFRTGGSSSYEQYF. This chain links TRBV27 with TRBJ2-7, with 7 bases aligning to TRBD1. V was clipped by 3 bases and J by 0 bases; unmatched bases: 11. From germline, CDR1 is MNHEY and CDR2 SMNVEV (reference sequence). The CDR3 is 17 amino acids.

The V and J genes are TRBV9 and TRBJ1-1, with TRBD1 matching over 7 bases. The V and J ends lost 3 bases and 5 bases, in that order; junction bases with no gene match: 7. Germline values: CDR1 SGDLS, CDR2 YYNGEE. This CDR3 is 14 amino acids long. CDR3 region: CASSAQGVRTEAFF. The CDR3 nucleotides read TGTGCCAGCAGCGCCCAGGGGGTTCGTACTGAAGCTTTCTTT.